This T cell receptor beta chain was obtained from a study of neoadjuvant anti-PD-1 for oral cavity cancer. Study overall: Patients mostly received three to four biweekly nivolumab doses at 3 mg/kg before surgery. Patients without progression got a fourth dose around day 43. Study-wide points: Only three patients per response group were TCR-analyzed; validation needed.

Sequenced by immunoSEQ multiplex PCR; TCRdb stores in-frame clones only, minus some. The sample holds approximately 12,000 clones, less than 70% seen once. The ends were cut back, 4 bases at V and 8 bases at J, with 11 bases in the middle. The germline CDR1 and CDR2 sequences are MNHEY and SMNVEV (reference sequence). The CDR3 is 12 amino acids. By sample fraction, this clone is medium-sized (0.01 to 0.1%). Its specificity is unknown. This TCR was sampled from a person aged 35-80 years with oral cavity squamous cell carcinoma. The donor label of this sample is uncertain. This rearrangement joins TRBV27 to TRBJ1-2; D perhaps matches TRBD1 (5 bases). Sequenced here: tumor tissue, sampled before nivolumab (anti-PD-1) treatment. The CDR3 protein is CASSSGWAGYTF. In DNA, the CDR3 is TGTGCCAGCAGTTCAGGGTGGGCAGGCTACACCTTC.